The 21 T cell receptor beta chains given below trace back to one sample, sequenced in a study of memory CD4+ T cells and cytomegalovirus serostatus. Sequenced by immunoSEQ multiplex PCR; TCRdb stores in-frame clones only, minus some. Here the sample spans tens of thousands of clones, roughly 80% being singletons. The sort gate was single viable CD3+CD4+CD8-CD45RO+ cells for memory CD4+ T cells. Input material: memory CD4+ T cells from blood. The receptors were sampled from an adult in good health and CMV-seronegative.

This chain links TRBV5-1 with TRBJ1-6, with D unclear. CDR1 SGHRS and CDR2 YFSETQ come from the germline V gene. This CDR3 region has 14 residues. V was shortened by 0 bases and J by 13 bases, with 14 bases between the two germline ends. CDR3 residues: CASSLEQSRSPLHF. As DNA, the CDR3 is TGCGCCAGCAGCTTGGAACAGTCGAGGTCCCCCCTCCACTTT.

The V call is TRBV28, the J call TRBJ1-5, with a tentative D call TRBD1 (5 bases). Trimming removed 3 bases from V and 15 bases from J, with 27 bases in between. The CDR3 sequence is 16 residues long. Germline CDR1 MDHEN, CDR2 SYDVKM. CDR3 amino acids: CASSLRSLGQSPGPHF. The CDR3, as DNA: TGTGCCAGCAGTTTGAGATCTTTGGGGCAGAGTCCAGGGCCGCATTTT.

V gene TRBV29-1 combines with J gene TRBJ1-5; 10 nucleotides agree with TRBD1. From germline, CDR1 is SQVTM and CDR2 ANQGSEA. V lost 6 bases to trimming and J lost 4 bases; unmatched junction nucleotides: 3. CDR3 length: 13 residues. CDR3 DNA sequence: TGCAGCGTCGGACAGGGGGGGAATCAGCCCCAGCATTTT. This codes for CSVGQGGNQPQHF.

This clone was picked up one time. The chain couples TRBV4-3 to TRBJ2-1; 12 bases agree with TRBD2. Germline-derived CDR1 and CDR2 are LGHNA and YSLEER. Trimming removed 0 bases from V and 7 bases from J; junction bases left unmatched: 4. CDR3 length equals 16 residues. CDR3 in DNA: TGCGCCAGCAGCCAAGATTCGACTAGCGGGGGAAATGAGCAGTTCTTC. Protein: CASSQDSTSGGNEQFF.

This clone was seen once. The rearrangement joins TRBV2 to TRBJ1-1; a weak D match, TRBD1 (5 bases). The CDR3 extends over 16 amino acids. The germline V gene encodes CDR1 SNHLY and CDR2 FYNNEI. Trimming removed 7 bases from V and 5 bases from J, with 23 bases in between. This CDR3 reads CASIGSIGGDRTEAFF. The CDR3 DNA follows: TGTGCCAGCATAGGAAGCATTGGGGGTGATCGGACTGAAGCTTTCTTT.

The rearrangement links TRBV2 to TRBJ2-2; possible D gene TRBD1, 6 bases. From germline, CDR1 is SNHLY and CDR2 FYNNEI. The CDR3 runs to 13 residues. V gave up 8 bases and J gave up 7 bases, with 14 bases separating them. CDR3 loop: CASGRTEVGELFF. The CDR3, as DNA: TGTGCCAGCGGAAGGACAGAGGTCGGGGAGCTGTTTTTT.

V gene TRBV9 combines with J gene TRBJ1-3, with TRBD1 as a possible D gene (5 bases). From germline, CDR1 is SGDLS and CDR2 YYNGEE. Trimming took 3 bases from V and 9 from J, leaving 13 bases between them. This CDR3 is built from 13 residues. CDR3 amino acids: CASSATATATIYF. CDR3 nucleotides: TGTGCCAGCAGCGCGACAGCCACAGCCACCATATATTTT.

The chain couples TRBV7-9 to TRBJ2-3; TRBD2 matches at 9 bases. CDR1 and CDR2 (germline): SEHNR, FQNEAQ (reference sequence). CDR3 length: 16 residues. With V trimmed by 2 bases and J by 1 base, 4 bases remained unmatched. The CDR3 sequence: CASSLNSGGGTDTQYF. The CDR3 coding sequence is TGTGCCAGCAGCTTAAATAGCGGGGGAGGCACAGATACGCAGTATTTT.

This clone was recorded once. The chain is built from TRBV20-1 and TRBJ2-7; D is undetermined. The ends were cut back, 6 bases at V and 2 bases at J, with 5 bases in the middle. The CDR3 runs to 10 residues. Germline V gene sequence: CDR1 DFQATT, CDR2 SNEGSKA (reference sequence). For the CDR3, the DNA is TGCAGTGCCGCAACCTACGAGCAGTACTTC. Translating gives CSAATYEQYF.

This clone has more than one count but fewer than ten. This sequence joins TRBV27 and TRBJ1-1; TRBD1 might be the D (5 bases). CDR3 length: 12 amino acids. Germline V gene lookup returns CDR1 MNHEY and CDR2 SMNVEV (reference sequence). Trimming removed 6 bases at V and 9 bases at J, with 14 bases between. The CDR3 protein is CASRPWEGQAFF. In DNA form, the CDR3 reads TGTGCCAGCAGGCCCTGGGAGGGGCAAGCTTTCTTT.

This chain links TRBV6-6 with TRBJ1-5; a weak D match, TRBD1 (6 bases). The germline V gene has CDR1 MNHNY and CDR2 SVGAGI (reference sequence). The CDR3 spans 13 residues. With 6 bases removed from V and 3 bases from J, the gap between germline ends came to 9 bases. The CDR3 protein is CASRQGLNQPQHF. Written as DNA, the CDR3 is TGTGCCAGCAGACAGGGCCTCAATCAGCCCCAGCATTTT.

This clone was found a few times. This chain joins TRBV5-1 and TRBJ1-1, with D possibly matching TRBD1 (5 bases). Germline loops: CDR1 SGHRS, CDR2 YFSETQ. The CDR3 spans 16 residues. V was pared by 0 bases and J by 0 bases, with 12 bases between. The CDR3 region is CASSLGGTDLNTEAFF. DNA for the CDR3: TGCGCCAGCAGCTTGGGCGGGACTGACCTGAACACTGAAGCTTTCTTT.

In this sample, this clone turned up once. The chain's CDR3 is CASSWTRGAGSPYEQYF. CDR3 in DNA: TGCGCCAGCAGCTGGACCCGGGGGGCGGGTTCACCCTACGAGCAGTACTTC. The rearrangement uses TRBV5-1 and TRBJ2-7; the D gene is possibly TRBD2 (7 bases). The germline V gene has CDR1 SGHRS and CDR2 YFSETQ. V was cut by 3 bases and J by 2 bases, with 21 bases left in between. This CDR3 spans 17 amino acids.

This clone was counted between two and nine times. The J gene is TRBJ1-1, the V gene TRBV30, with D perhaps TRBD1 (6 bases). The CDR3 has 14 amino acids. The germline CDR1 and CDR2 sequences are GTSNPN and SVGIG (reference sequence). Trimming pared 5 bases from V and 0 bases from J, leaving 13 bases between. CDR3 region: CAWEGGRMNTEAFF. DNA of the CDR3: TGTGCCTGGGAAGGGGGGCGGATGAACACTGAAGCTTTCTTT.

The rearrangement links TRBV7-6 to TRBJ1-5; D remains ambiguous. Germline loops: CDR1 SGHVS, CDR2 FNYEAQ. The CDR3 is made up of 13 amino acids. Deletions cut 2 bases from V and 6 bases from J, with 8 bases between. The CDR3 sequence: CASSLTLGQPQHF. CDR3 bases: TGTGCCAGCAGCTTAACTCTGGGTCAGCCCCAGCATTTT.

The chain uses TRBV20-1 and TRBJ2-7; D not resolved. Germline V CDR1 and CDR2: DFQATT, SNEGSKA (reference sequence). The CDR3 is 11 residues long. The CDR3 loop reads CSVPSSYEQYF. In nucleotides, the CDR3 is TGCAGCGTCCCCAGCTCCTACGAGCAGTACTTC.

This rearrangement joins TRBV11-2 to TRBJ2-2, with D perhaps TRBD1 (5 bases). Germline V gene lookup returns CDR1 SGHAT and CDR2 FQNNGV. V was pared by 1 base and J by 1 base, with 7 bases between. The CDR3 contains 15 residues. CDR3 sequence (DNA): TGTGCCAGCAGCTTAGGCCAGGGGAACACCGGGGAGCTGTTTTTT. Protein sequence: CASSLGQGNTGELFF.

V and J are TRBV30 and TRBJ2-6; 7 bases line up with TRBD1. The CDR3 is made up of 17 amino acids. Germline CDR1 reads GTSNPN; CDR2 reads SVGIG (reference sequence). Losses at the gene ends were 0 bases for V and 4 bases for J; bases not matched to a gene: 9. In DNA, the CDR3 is TGTGCCTGGAGTGTACAGGGGCTGGCCGCCGGGGCCAACGTCCTGACTTTC. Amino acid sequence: CAWSVQGLAAGANVLTF.

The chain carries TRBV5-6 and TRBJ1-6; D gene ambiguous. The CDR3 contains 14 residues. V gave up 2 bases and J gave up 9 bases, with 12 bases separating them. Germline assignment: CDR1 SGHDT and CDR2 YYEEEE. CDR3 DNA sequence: TGTGCCAGCAGCTTTGGGGTCCCTTCTTCACCCCTCCACTTT. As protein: CASSFGVPSSPLHF.

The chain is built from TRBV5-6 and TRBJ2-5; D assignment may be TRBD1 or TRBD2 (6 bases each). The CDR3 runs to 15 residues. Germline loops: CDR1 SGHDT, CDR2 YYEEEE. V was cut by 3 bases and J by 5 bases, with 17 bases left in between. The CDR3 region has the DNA TGTGCCAGCAGCTCCCGAAGGGGGGTATGGGAGACCCAGTACTTC. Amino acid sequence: CASSSRRGVWETQYF. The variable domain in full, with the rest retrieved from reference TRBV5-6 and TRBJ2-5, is DAGVTQSPTHLIKTRGQQVTLRCSPKSGHDTVSWYQQALGQGPQFIFQYYEEEERQRGNFPDRFSGHQFPNYSSELNVNALLLGDSALYLCASSSRRGVWETQYFGPGTRLLVL.

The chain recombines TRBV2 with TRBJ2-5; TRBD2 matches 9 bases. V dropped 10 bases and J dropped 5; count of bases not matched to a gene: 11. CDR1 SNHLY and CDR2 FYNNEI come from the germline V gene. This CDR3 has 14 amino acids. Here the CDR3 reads CATQGGLAWETQYF. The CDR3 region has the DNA TGTGCCACCCAAGGCGGACTAGCGTGGGAGACCCAGTACTTC.